Below, 30 T cell receptor beta chains from the same sample are listed, as sequenced in a study of shared clonotypes between healthy human individuals. Repertoires were generated with immunoSEQ multiplex PCR, while TCRdb's copy carries only in-frame clones and drops some. The repertoire includes 2 million to 2.5 million clones, more than 90% of them detected once, and roughly 0.13% sits in the top ten. Specimen: naive CD4+ T cells sorted from blood. The subset here: CD45RA+ positively selected. Every receptor here comes from a man younger than 35 in good health.

In regard to this clone: Other DNA sequences of this sample code for an identical CDR3. The V gene is TRBV5-1, the J gene TRBJ2-3; D possibly corresponds to TRBD2 (6 bases). The CDR3 length is 14 residues. CDR1 SGHRS and CDR2 YFSETQ come from the germline V gene. V was clipped by 3 bases and J by 1 base, with 9 bases between them. CDR3 loop: CASSSSGGTDTQYF. The DNA of the CDR3 is TGCGCCAGCAGCTCGTCGGGGGGCACAGATACGCAGTATTTT.

The chain is built from TRBV13 and TRBJ1-2, with TRBD1 matching 7 bases. This CDR3 contains 14 residues. Unmatched junction bases numbered 6, after V lost 4 bases and J lost 4 bases. Looked up from germline, CDR1 is PRHDT and CDR2 is FYEKMQ (reference sequence). For the CDR3, the DNA is TGTGCCAGCAGCTATGACAGGGAAGGCTATGGCTACACCTTC. This codes for CASSYDREGYGYTF.

The V call is TRBV7-8, the J call TRBJ2-1; 15 positions match TRBD2. V lost 5 bases and J lost 10; bases outside the gene matches: 9. Looked up from germline, CDR1 is SGHVS and CDR2 is FQNEAQ. The CDR3 has 16 amino acids. The CDR3 nucleotides read TGTGCCAGCAGCAATGGACTAGCGGGAGGGCCGTTAGAGCAGTTCTTC. As protein: CASSNGLAGGPLEQFF.

This chain links TRBV7-2 with TRBJ2-2; possibly TRBD2 for D (5 bases). Germline assignment: CDR1 SGHTA and CDR2 FQGNSA. This CDR3 comprises 13 residues. V gave up 11 bases and J gave up 3 bases, with 13 bases separating them. This CDR3 reads CALKEDYTGELFF. Here the CDR3 DNA reads TGTGCCCTTAAGGAGGACTACACCGGGGAGCTGTTTTTT.

This chain connects TRBV20-1 to TRBJ1-1; D unresolved. The CDR3 spans 11 residues. V shed 0 bases and J shed 7 bases, with 6 bases lying between them. CDR1 is DFQATT and CDR2 is SNEGSKA in the germline V gene (reference sequence). The CDR3 DNA reads as TGCAGTGCTAGAGATCTCTATGAAGCTTTCTTT. It specifies CSARDLYEAFF.

The CDR3 reads CASSSSSGSGYEQYF. The CDR3 DNA reads as TGTGCCAGCAGCTCGTCTAGCGGGAGTGGGTACGAGCAGTACTTC. The chain recombines TRBV7-2 with TRBJ2-7; 10 bases map to TRBD2. The CDR3 is made up of 15 amino acids. Looked up from germline, CDR1 is SGHTA and CDR2 is FQGNSA. J gave up 4 bases and V 4 bases, and 7 bases lay outside the gene matches.

This clone was recorded once. V and J are TRBV18 and TRBJ1-2; 7 nucleotides line up with TRBD1. Germline lookup yields CDR1 KGHSH and CDR2 LQKENI. The CDR3 has 17 amino acids. V gave up 4 bases and J gave up 0 bases; unmatched junction bases: 11. The DNA for the CDR3 is TGTGCCAGCTCACTTTCGGTGATAGGGGGCTCTAACTATGGCTACACCTTC. Translated, it gives CASSLSVIGGSNYGYTF.

V usage is TRBV25-1 and J usage is TRBJ2-7, with a possible D match to TRBD1 (5 bases). Trimming took off 5 bases at V and 1 base at J, with 12 bases between the two ends. The CDR3 is made up of 14 amino acids. CDR1 and CDR2 (germline): MGHDK, SYGVNS. The CDR3 loop reads CASSPRGSSYEQYF. CDR3 sequence (DNA): TGTGCCAGCAGTCCTAGGGGTTCTTCCTACGAGCAGTACTTC.

The chain links TRBV6-5 to TRBJ2-7, with 10 bases aligning to TRBD2. The CDR3 is made up of 13 amino acids. V lost 6 bases to trimming and J lost 6 bases; unmatched junction nucleotides: 5. Germline lookup yields CDR1 MNHEY and CDR2 SVGAGI. The CDR3 spells CASRLAGVAEQYF. The CDR3 DNA follows: TGTGCCAGCAGGCTAGCGGGAGTAGCCGAGCAGTACTTC.

This chain links TRBV5-1 with TRBJ2-1; D uncertain. This CDR3 contains 13 residues. Trimming left V 0 bases short and J 9 bases short, with 10 bases between. The germline V gene has CDR1 SGHRS and CDR2 YFSETQ. The CDR3 reads CASSLGMGGEQFF. The DNA for the CDR3 is TGCGCCAGCAGCTTGGGGATGGGCGGTGAGCAGTTCTTC.

The V and J genes are TRBV6-5 and TRBJ1-6, with D possibly TRBD1 on 6 matching bases. Looked up from germline, CDR1 is MNHEY and CDR2 is SVGAGI. The V gene lost 6 bases and the J gene lost 9 bases, with 15 bases spanning the gap. This CDR3 has 14 amino acids. The CDR3 is CASSPDRRGSPLHF. The CDR3 DNA follows: TGTGCCAGCAGCCCCGACAGGAGGGGTTCACCCCTCCACTTT.

This clone showed up just a few times. Other DNA sequences in this specimen translate into the identical CDR3. The chain couples TRBV20-1 to TRBJ1-1, with D unclear. The CDR3 is made up of 11 amino acids. The ends were cut back, 1 base at V and 1 base at J, with 1 base in the middle. Germline assignment: CDR1 DFQATT and CDR2 SNEGSKA (reference sequence). CDR3 sequence (DNA): TGCAGTGCTAGAGGGAACACTGAAGCTTTCTTT. It specifies CSARGNTEAFF.

The chain recombines TRBV28 with TRBJ2-1; 7 bases align to TRBD1. V was clipped by 4 bases and J by 0 bases; unmatched bases: 6. The CDR3 spans 16 residues. Germline CDR1 reads MDHEN; CDR2 reads SYDVKM. CDR3 nucleotides: TGTGCCAGCAGTTCTGGGACAGCCAGCTCCTACAATGAGCAGTTCTTC. It encodes CASSSGTASSYNEQFF. Combining the CDR3 with reference TRBV28 and TRBJ2-1 gives the whole variable domain DVKVTQSSRYLVKRTGEKVFLECVQDMDHENMFWYRQDPGLGLRLIYFSYDVKMKEKGDIPEGYSVSREKKERFSLILESASTNQTSMYLCASSSGTASSYNEQFFGPGTRLTVL.

The chain has TRBV7-9 and TRBJ1-3; D is unclear. The V gene's germline CDR1 is SEHNR and CDR2 FQNEAQ (reference sequence). The CDR3 runs 15 residues. Trimming removed 1 base at V and 4 bases at J, with 11 bases between. The CDR3 here is CASSLGGERGNTIYF. The CDR3 DNA sequence: TGTGCCAGCAGCTTAGGTGGGGAGAGAGGAAACACCATATATTTT.

This chain connects TRBV6-1 to TRBJ1-5; unclear D gene. The ends were cut back, 2 bases at V and 4 bases at J, with 9 bases in the middle. Per the germline V gene, CDR1 is MNHNS and CDR2 is SASEGT. This CDR3 has 14 amino acids. CDR3 coding DNA: TGTGCCAGCAGTGAATATCCGTTGAATCAGCCCCAGCATTTT. Translating gives CASSEYPLNQPQHF.

The rearrangement joins TRBV11-2 to TRBJ1-1; no reliable D call. Trimming removed 7 bases at V and 1 base at J, with 10 bases between. Germline-derived CDR1 and CDR2 are SGHAT and FQNNGV. The CDR3 runs to 13 residues. In DNA form, the CDR3 reads TGTGCCAGCACCCCGGTAGGGAACACTGAAGCTTTCTTT. Protein sequence: CASTPVGNTEAFF.

The chain links TRBV4-3 to TRBJ2-2; 11 bases line up with TRBD1. This CDR3 spans 18 amino acids. Unmatched junction bases numbered 8, after V lost 1 base and J lost 4 bases. The germline V gene encodes CDR1 LGHNA and CDR2 YSLEER. DNA of the CDR3: TGCGCCAGCAGCCAAGGGACAGGGGGCAACTGGCGCACCGGGGAGCTGTTTTTT. It codes for CASSQGTGGNWRTGELFF.

This CDR3 reads CASSLASSPGNTIYF. The CDR3 DNA is TGCGCCAGCAGCTTGGCTTCCAGCCCTGGAAACACCATATATTTT. This rearrangement joins TRBV5-1 to TRBJ1-3; no firm D call. This CDR3 is built from 15 residues. Between the trimmed V and J ends, which lost 0 bases and 2 bases, there was a span of 9 bases. Looked up from germline, CDR1 is SGHRS and CDR2 is YFSETQ. The entire variable domain, with the rest obtained from reference TRBV5-1 and TRBJ1-3, is as follows: KAGVTQTPRYLIKTRGQQVTLSCSPISGHRSVSWYQQTPGQGLQFLFEYFSETQRNKGNFPGRFSGRQFSNSRSEMNVSTLELGDSALYLCASSLASSPGNTIYFGEGSWLTVV.

The chain links TRBV5-1 to TRBJ1-2, with D hard to call. The CDR3 runs 13 residues. Trimming took 4 bases from V and 8 from J, leaving 15 bases between them. From germline, CDR1 is SGHRS and CDR2 YFSETQ. CDR3 protein: CASSPDPSLGYTF. Written as DNA, the CDR3 is TGCGCCAGCAGCCCGGATCCATCTCTCGGCTACACCTTC.

The V call is TRBV19, the J call TRBJ1-1, with D possibly being TRBD1 (5 bases). Trimming took off 1 base at V and 0 bases at J, with 9 bases between the two ends. CDR3 length equals 15 residues. Germline V gives CDR1 LNHDA, CDR2 SQIVND (reference sequence). Here the CDR3 DNA reads TGTGCCAGTAGTATAGGACAGATCATGAACACTGAAGCTTTCTTT. Protein sequence: CASSIGQIMNTEAFF.

This rearrangement joins TRBV27 to TRBJ1-6; possibly TRBD1 for D (5 bases). The V end was cut by 5 bases, the J end by 3 bases, with 11 bases between. CDR3 length equals 15 residues. Germline assignment: CDR1 MNHEY and CDR2 SMNVEV (reference sequence). The CDR3 loop is CASSPQGFYNSPLHF. CDR3 DNA: TGTGCCAGCAGTCCCCAGGGATTCTATAATTCACCCCTCCACTTT.

The chain has TRBV30 and TRBJ2-4; D is unresolved. Trimming removed 0 bases from V and 5 bases from J, with 8 bases in between. This CDR3 is built from 13 residues. The germline V gene encodes CDR1 GTSNPN and CDR2 SVGIG (reference sequence). Here the CDR3 reads CAWSVRSQNIQYF. In nucleotides, the CDR3 is TGTGCCTGGAGTGTTAGGTCTCAAAACATTCAGTACTTC. The full variable domain, completed using reference TRBV30 and TRBJ2-4, is SQTIHQWPATLVQPVGSPLSLECTVEGTSNPNLYWYRQAAGRGLQLLFYSVGIGQISSEVPQNLSASRPQDRQFILSSKKLLLSDSGFYLCAWSVRSQNIQYFGAGTRLSVL.

Concerning this clone: The same CDR3 can be traced to other DNA sequences in this sample. The genes are TRBV6-6 and TRBJ2-7, with 8 bases identical to TRBD1. V trimming: 6 bases; J trimming: 2 bases; junction bases outside the gene matches: 3. CDR3 size: 13 residues. In germline, CDR1 is MNHNY, CDR2 SVGAGI (reference sequence). The CDR3 nucleotides are TGTGCCAGCAGCGGGACAGGAACCTACGAGCAGTACTTC. Translation gives CASSGTGTYEQYF.

The V gene is TRBV28, the J gene TRBJ1-2, with unresolved D. This CDR3 contains 13 residues. V gave up 3 bases and J gave up 4 bases, with 9 bases separating them. In germline, CDR1 is MDHEN, CDR2 SYDVKM. The CDR3 region has the DNA TGTGCCAGCAGTTTGGGCAGTTTCTATGGCTACACCTTC. Residues: CASSLGSFYGYTF.

This clone was seen only once. Other nucleotide sequences in the sample specify the same CDR3. J is TRBJ1-5 and V is TRBV19, with a tentative D call TRBD1 (6 bases). The CDR3 totals 14 residues. V was shortened by 5 bases and J by 1 base, with 9 bases between the two germline ends. Per the germline V gene, CDR1 is LNHDA and CDR2 is SQIVND (reference sequence). CDR3 protein: CASSPQGSNQPQHF. The DNA for the CDR3 is TGTGCCAGTAGTCCCCAGGGGAGCAATCAGCCCCAGCATTTT.

The chain recombines TRBV5-4 with TRBJ1-2; D not resolved. Trimming removed 0 bases at V and 4 bases at J, with 10 bases between. This CDR3 contains 14 residues. CDR1 and CDR2 from the germline V gene are SGHNT and YYREEE (reference sequence). Here the CDR3 reads CASSLGLERYGYTF. CDR3 sequence (DNA): TGTGCCAGCAGCTTGGGTCTGGAGCGCTATGGCTACACCTTC. The full variable domain, in which reference TRBV5-4 and TRBJ1-2 provide the parts outside the CDR3, is ETGVTQSPTHLIKTRGQQVTLRCSSQSGHNTVSWYQQALGQGPQFIFQYYREEENGRGNFPPRFSGLQFPNYSSELNVNALELDDSALYLCASSLGLERYGYTFGSGTRLTVV.

The chain carries TRBV10-3 and TRBJ1-1; 7 nucleotides line up with TRBD1. V shed 10 bases and J 4 bases; nucleotides not matched to a gene: 9. The CDR3 runs to 13 residues. CDR1 and CDR2 from the germline V gene are ENHRY and SYGVKD. CDR3 loop: CASVRDSITEAFF. Written as DNA, the CDR3 is TGTGCCAGCGTCCGGGACAGTATCACTGAAGCTTTCTTT.

The CDR3 DNA reads TGTGCCAGCAGTGCGGACAGGAGACCCCTCGATACGCAGTATTTT. Its translation is CASSADRRPLDTQYF. The chain uses TRBV2 and TRBJ2-3, with 7 nucleotides matching TRBD1. Germline trimming cut 4 bases from V and 6 bases from J; bases unmatched to any gene: 10. CDR1 and CDR2 (germline): SNHLY, FYNNEI. The CDR3 extends over 15 amino acids.

The table lists this clone with a count of one. V gene TRBV30 combines with J gene TRBJ1-2, with no clear D. CDR1 and CDR2 from the germline V gene are GTSNPN and SVGIG (reference sequence). V was shortened by 2 bases and J by 4 bases, with 11 bases between the two germline ends. This CDR3 is 13 amino acids long. Here the CDR3 DNA reads TGTGCCTGGAGTTTGCCCAGTGGCTATGGCTACACCTTC. Its protein product is CAWSLPSGYGYTF.

This clone has just one count. The chain carries TRBV2 and TRBJ2-7, with a tentative D call TRBD2 (7 bases). The CDR3 covers 14 residues. V gave up 3 bases and J gave up 5 bases, with 14 bases separating them. CDR1 SNHLY and CDR2 FYNNEI come from the germline V gene. The CDR3 sequence: CASSDRWGGNEQYF. Here the CDR3 DNA reads TGTGCCAGCAGTGATAGGTGGGGGGGCAACGAGCAGTACTTC.